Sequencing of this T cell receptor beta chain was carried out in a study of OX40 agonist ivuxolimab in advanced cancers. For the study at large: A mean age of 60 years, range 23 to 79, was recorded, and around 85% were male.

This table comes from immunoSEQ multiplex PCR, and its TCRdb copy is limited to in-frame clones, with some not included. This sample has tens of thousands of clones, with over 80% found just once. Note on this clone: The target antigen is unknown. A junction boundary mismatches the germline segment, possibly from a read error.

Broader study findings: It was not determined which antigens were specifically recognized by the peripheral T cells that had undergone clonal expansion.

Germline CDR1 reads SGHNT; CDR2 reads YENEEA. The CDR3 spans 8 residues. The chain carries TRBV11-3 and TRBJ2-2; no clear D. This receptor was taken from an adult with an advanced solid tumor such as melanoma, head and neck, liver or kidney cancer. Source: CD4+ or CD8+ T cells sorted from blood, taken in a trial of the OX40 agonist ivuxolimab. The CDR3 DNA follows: TGCCCCACCGGGGAGCTGTTTTTT. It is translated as CPTGELFF.